This TCR beta chain was retrieved from a study of blood T cells in healthy people across ages. General study findings and limits: There was no known CMV status for donors, so expanded clonotype changes were possibly confounded. Long-lived donors had more naive CD4+ cells and higher diversity than aged donors.

The authors ran a second PCR of 7 to 11 cycles using a sample-barcoded 5' primer and a J-beta primer mix. A single record per CDR3 protein comes from TCRdb applying MiXCR to the 5' RACE reads. The sample has about 1,500,000 distinct CDR3 sequences, 42% seen once. Each sample yielded at least 5 micrograms of PBMC total RNA. A few counts support this clonotype. Its target is not known. CDR1 and CDR2 (germline): MGHDK, SYGVNS. Unmatched junction bases numbered 16, after V lost 3 bases and J lost 4 bases. This CDR3 is built from 18 residues. The chain has TRBV25-1 and TRBJ2-3, with TRBD2 identical over 7 bases. The sequence came from a woman under 30 in good health. Sequenced input: blood. This CDR3 reads CASSEPLVVAGVPDTQYF. CDR3 bases: TGTGCCAGCAGTGAGCCCCTAGTGGTAGCGGGCGTACCAGATACGCAGTATTTT.